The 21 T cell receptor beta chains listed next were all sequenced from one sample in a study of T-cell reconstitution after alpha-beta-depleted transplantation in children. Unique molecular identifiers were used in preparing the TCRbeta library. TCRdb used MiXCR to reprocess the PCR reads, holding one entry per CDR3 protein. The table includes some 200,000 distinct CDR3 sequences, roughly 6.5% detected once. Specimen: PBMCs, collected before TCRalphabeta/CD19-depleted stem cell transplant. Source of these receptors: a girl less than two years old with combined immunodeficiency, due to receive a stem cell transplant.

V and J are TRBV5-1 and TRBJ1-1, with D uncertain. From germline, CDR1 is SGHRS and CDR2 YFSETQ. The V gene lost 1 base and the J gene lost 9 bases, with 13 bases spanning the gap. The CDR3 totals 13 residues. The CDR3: CASSLNAAQQAFF. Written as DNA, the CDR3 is TGCGCCAGCAGCTTGAACGCGGCCCAACAAGCTTTCTTT.

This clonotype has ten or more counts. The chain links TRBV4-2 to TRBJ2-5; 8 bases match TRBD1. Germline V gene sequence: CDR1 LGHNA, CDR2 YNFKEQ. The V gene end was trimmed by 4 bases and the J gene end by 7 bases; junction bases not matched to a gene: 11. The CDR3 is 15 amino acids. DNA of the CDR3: TGTGCCAGCAGCCTCACGGACAGGGATGAGGGGACCCAGTACTTC. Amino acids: CASSLTDRDEGTQYF.

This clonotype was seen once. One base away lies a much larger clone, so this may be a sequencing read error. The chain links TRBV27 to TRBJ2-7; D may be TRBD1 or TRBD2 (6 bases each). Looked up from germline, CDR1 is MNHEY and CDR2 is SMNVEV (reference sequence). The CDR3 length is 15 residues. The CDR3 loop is CASCLSGGGLYEQYF. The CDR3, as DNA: TGTGCCAGCTGTTTATCTGGTGGGGGGCTTTACGAGCAGTACTTC.

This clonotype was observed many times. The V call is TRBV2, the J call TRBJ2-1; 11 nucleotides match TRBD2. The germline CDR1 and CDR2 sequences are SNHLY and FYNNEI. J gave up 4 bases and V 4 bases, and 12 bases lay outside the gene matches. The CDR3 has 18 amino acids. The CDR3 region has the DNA TGTGCCAGCAGTGTCTTTAGCGGGAGGGCCTCGAGGTACAATGAGCAGTTCTTC. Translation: CASSVFSGRASRYNEQFF.

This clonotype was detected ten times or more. The CDR3 sequence is CASGFPLLREDSEQFF. CDR3 sequence (DNA): TGTGCCAGCGGGTTCCCCCTGTTGCGGGAGGATAGTGAGCAGTTCTTC. The rearrangement joins TRBV28 to TRBJ2-1; 8 bases are shared with TRBD2. The trim removed 8 bases at V and 9 bases at J, leaving 18 bases unmatched. The germline gives CDR1 MDHEN, CDR2 SYDVKM. The length of the CDR3 is 16 residues.

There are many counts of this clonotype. The CDR3 DNA follows: TGCAGTGCTAGTGTCGGGGGCGCCGCCTACGAGCAGTACTTC. This translates into CSASVGGAAYEQYF. The V call is TRBV20-1, the J call TRBJ2-7; D tentatively fits TRBD1 or TRBD2 (6 bases each). The germline V and J ends were trimmed by 3 bases and 2 bases, with 14 bases remaining between them. The CDR3 loop spans 14 amino acids. Germline CDR1 reads DFQATT; CDR2 reads SNEGSKA (reference sequence).

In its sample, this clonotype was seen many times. DNA for the CDR3: TGTGCCACCAGCAGAGACCCAGGGAGCTCCTACGAGCAGTACTTC. It specifies CATSRDPGSSYEQYF. The V and J genes are TRBV15 and TRBJ2-7; D is tentatively TRBD1 or TRBD2 (5 bases each). Germline CDR1 is LNHNV and CDR2 is YYDKDF (reference sequence). The V end lost 0 bases, the J end lost 0 bases, and 9 bases lay between the germline ends. The length of the CDR3 is 15 residues.

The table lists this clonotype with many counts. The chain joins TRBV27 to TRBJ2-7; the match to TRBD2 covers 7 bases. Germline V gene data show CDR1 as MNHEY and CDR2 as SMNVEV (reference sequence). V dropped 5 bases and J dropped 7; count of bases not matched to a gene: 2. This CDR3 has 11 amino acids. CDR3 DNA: TGTGCCAGCAGTAAAGCGGGGGAGCAGTACTTC. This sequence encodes CASSKAGEQYF.

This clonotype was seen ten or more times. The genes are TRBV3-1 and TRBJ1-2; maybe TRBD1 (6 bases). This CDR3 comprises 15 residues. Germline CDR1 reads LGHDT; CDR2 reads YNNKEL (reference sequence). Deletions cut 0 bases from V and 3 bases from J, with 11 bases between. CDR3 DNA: TGTGCCAGCAGCCAAGATCGGTCAGGGGACTATGGCTACACCTTC. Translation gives CASSQDRSGDYGYTF.

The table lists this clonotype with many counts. The CDR3 DNA sequence: TGTGCCAGCAGTCACCCTATAAAGGGTGGCTATGGCTACACCTTC. It is translated as CASSHPIKGGYGYTF. The chain recombines TRBV12-3 or TRBV12-4 with TRBJ1-2; D call uncertain. V lost 5 bases and J 4 bases, leaving 17 bases between the germline ends. This CDR3 contains 15 residues.

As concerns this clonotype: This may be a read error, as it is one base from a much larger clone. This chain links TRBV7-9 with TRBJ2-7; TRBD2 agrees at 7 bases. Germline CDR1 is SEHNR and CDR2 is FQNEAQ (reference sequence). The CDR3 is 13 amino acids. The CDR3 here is CASSLLAAGELYF. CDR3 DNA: TGTGCCAGCAGCTTATTGGCCGCGGGGGAGCTGTACTTC. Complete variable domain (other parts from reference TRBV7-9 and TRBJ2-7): DTGVSQNPRHKITKRGQNVTFRCDPISEHNRLYWYRQTLGQGPEFLTYFQNEAQLEKSRLLSDRFSAERPKGSFSTLEIQRTEQGDSAMYLCASSLLAAGELYFGPGTRLTVT.

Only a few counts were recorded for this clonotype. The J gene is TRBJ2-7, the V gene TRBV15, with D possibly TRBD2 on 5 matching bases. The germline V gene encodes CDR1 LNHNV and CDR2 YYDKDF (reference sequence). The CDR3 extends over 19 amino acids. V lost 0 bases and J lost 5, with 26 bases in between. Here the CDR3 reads CATSRDPVDVWERSNEQYF. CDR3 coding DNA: TGTGCCACCAGCAGAGACCCCGTAGACGTTTGGGAGCGGAGTAACGAGCAGTACTTC.

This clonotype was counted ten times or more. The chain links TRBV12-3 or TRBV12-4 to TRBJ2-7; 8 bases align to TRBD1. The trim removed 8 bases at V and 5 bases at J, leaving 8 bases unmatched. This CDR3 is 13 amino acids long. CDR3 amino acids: CASGFQTGDEQYF. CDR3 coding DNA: TGTGCCAGCGGGTTCCAGACAGGGGACGAGCAGTACTTC.

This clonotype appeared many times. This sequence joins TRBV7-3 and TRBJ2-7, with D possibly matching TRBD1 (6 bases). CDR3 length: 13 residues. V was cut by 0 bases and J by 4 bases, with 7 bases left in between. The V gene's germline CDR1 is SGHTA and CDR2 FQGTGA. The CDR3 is CASSLTQGYEQYF. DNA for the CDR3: TGTGCCAGCAGCTTAACACAGGGATACGAGCAGTACTTC.

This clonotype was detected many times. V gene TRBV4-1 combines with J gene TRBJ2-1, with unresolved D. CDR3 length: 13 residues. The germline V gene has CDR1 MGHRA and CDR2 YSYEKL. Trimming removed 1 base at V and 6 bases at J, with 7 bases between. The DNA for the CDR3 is TGCGCCAGCAGCCAAGCGCGCCGCAATGAGCAGTTCTTC. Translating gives CASSQARRNEQFF.

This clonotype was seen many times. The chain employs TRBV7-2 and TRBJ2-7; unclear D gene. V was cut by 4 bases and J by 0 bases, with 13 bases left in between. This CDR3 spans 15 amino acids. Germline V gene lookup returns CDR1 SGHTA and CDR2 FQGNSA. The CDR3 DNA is TGTGCCAGCAGCTCCAGATGGGTAAGCTCCTACGAGCAGTACTTC. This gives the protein CASSSRWVSSYEQYF.

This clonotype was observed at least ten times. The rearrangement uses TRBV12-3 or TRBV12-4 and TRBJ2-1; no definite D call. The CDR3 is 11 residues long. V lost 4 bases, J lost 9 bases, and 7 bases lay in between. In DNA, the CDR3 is TGTGCCAGCAGTTCTGGATTTGAGCAGTTCTTC. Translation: CASSSGFEQFF.

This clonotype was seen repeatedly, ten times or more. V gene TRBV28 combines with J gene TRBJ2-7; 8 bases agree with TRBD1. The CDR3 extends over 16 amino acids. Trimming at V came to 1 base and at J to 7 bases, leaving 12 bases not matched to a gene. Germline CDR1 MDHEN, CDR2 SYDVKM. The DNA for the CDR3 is TGTGCCAGCAGTTTATACCAGGGGGCTTATCAGGGGGAGCAGTACTTC. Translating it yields CASSLYQGAYQGEQYF.

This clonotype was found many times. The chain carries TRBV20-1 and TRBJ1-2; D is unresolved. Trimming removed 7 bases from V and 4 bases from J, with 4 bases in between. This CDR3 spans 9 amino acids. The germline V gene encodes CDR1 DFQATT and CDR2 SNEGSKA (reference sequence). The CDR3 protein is CSVGYGYTF. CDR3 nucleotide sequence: TGCAGTGTCGGCTATGGCTACACCTTC.

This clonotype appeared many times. Here the CDR3 reads CSAVTGTGVTDTQYF. CDR3 in DNA: TGCAGCGCCGTCACCGGGACGGGCGTCACAGATACGCAGTATTTT. The chain links TRBV29-1 to TRBJ2-3; D assignment may be TRBD1 or TRBD2 (5 bases each). V was cut by 7 bases and J by 2 bases, with 19 bases left in between. The CDR3 has 15 residues. CDR1 SQVTM and CDR2 ANQGSEA come from the germline V gene.

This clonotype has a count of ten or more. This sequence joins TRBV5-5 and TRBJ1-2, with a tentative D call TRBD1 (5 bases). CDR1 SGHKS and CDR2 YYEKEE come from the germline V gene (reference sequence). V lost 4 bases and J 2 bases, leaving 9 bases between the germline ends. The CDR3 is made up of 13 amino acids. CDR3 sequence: CASSQDINYGYTF. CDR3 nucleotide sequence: TGTGCCAGCAGCCAGGACATCAACTATGGCTACACCTTC.